This section outlines one T cell receptor beta chain sequence together with its context. This record belongs to a study of cytomegalovirus exposure and HLA in healthy donors. The wider study: Samples from HLA-typed donors yielded around 85 million unique TCRs in an early data release.

The PCR contained 60 Vbeta and 13 Jbeta primers. The assay was immunoSEQ multiplex PCR, and TCRdb's table has in-frame clones only and misses some. The table lists about 100,000 clones, about 80% of them singletons. CDR3 length: 13 residues. V gave up 3 bases and J gave up 8 bases; unmatched junction bases: 6. CDR1 is SGHDT, CDR2 YYEEEE, per germline. The source material was PBMCs. The V call is TRBV5-6, the J call TRBJ1-2; 8 nucleotides agree with TRBD1. This TCR came from a woman aged 55 to 70 in good health and CMV-seronegative. CDR3 loop: CASSSTGGRGYTF. The CDR3 DNA reads as TGTGCCAGCAGCTCAACAGGGGGTCGGGGCTACACCTTC.